A selection of T cell receptor beta chains follows, all from one sample in a study of T-cell memory formation after mild COVID-19. A single record per CDR3 protein comes from TCRdb applying MiXCR to the 5' RACE reads. Altogether approximately 210,000 distinct CDR3 sequences are present, around 30% being singletons, with the ten largest covering more than 9.5%. The source material was PBMCs or a T cell subset sorted from them (not recorded which). The receptors were gathered from an adult woman who had mild COVID-19 (a few samples of this study predate the infection). Cell type and time point are not known. Both conserved end residues are part of each CDR3. A D gene is named only where the DNA matches it firmly. The size entry is marked missing in some rows and otherwise reads once, few, many or a size class.

v_call: TRBV11-3; clone_size: NA; d_call: NA; j_call: TRBJ2-1; cdr3_nt: TGTGCCAGCAGCCACCTGACTAGTGAGCATGAGCAGTTCTTC; cdr3_aa: CASSHLTSEHEQFF
v_call: TRBV30; clone_size: few; d_call: TRBD1; j_call: TRBJ1-1; cdr3_nt: TGTGCCTGGAGTGTTATCCAGGGACAGGGGGCCTGGGGCACTGAAGCTTTCTTT; cdr3_aa: CAWSVIQGQGAWGTEAFF
v_call: TRBV5-1; clone_size: NA; d_call: NA; j_call: TRBJ1-1; cdr3_nt: TGCGCCAGCAGCTTGGTACGGTCAACAGGGTTTCCCCCGAAGACTGAAGCTTTCTTT; cdr3_aa: CASSLVRSTGFPPKTEAFF
v_call: TRBV7-2; clone_size: few; d_call: NA; j_call: TRBJ1-2; cdr3_nt: TGTGCCAGCAGCCAAGGAGGGGGATCTGGCTACACCTTC; cdr3_aa: CASSQGGGSGYTF
v_call: TRBV20-1; clone_size: NA; d_call: NA; j_call: TRBJ1-5; cdr3_nt: TGCAGTGCTAGAGGATGGGGAAATCAGCCCCAGCATTTT; cdr3_aa: CSARGWGNQPQHF
v_call: TRBV28; clone_size: few; d_call: TRBD1; j_call: TRBJ2-7; cdr3_nt: TGTGCCAGCAACCAGGGACAGCAGAGCTCCTACGAGCAGTACTTC; cdr3_aa: CASNQGQQSSYEQYF
v_call: TRBV27; clone_size: NA; d_call: NA; j_call: TRBJ1-2; cdr3_nt: TGTGCCAGCAGCCTGGGACATCGCTATGGCTACACCTTC; cdr3_aa: CASSLGHRYGYTF
v_call: TRBV5-1; clone_size: NA; d_call: NA; j_call: TRBJ1-1; cdr3_nt: TGCGCCAGCAGCGACCTCATGAACACTGAAGCTTTCTTT; cdr3_aa: CASSDLMNTEAFF
v_call: TRBV24-1; clone_size: few; d_call: TRBD1; j_call: TRBJ2-1; cdr3_nt: TGTGCCACCAGTGGGACCTCGGGACAGAGAACACTCGACTACAATGAGCAGTTCTTC; cdr3_aa: CATSGTSGQRTLDYNEQFF
v_call: TRBV6-5; clone_size: NA; d_call: NA; j_call: TRBJ2-1; cdr3_nt: TGTGCCAGCAGTTACTGGAGTGATGAGCAGTTCTTC; cdr3_aa: CASSYWSDEQFF
v_call: TRBV7-9; clone_size: NA; d_call: NA; j_call: TRBJ2-5; cdr3_nt: TGTGCCAGCAGCTTAGGATGGCAGGACCAAGAGACCCAGTACTTC; cdr3_aa: CASSLGWQDQETQYF
v_call: TRBV20-1; clone_size: NA; d_call: NA; j_call: TRBJ1-1; cdr3_nt: TGCAGTGCTAGAGATGCGACCAGGGGGAACACTGAAGCTTTCTTT; cdr3_aa: CSARDATRGNTEAFF
v_call: TRBV29-1; clone_size: NA; d_call: NA; j_call: TRBJ2-2; cdr3_nt: TGCAGCGTTGAAGATCGGTATTCCGGGGAGCTGTTTTTT; cdr3_aa: CSVEDRYSGELFF
v_call: TRBV24-1; clone_size: NA; d_call: NA; j_call: TRBJ2-7; cdr3_nt: TGTGCCACCAGTGAGCCGACTAGCTACGAGCAGTACTTC; cdr3_aa: CATSEPTSYEQYF
v_call: TRBV12-3/TRBV12-4; clone_size: NA; d_call: NA; j_call: TRBJ1-2; cdr3_nt: TGTGCCAGCAGTTTTCACAGAAACTATGGCTACACCTTC; cdr3_aa: CASSFHRNYGYTF
v_call: TRBV6-1; clone_size: NA; d_call: TRBD2; j_call: TRBJ2-7; cdr3_nt: TGTGCCAGCAGTGACCCCGGACTAGCGGGAGATCACGAGCAGTACTTC; cdr3_aa: CASSDPGLAGDHEQYF
v_call: TRBV3-1; clone_size: few; d_call: NA; j_call: TRBJ1-5; cdr3_nt: TGTGCCAGCAGCCAAGACAGGAATCAGCCCCAGCATTTT; cdr3_aa: CASSQDRNQPQHF
v_call: TRBV2; clone_size: NA; d_call: NA; j_call: TRBJ1-2; cdr3_nt: TGTGCCAGCAGTGACAGCTCCAGGTCCCAATATGGCTACACCTTC; cdr3_aa: CASSDSSRSQYGYTF
v_call: TRBV4-1; clone_size: many; d_call: TRBD2; j_call: TRBJ2-5; cdr3_nt: TGCGCCAGCAGCCAAGGCGGGGGGAATTGGGAGACCCAGTACTTC; cdr3_aa: CASSQGGGNWETQYF
v_call: TRBV4-2; clone_size: NA; d_call: NA; j_call: TRBJ2-3; cdr3_nt: TGTGCCAGCAGCCAAGGAGAATCCGCGGGTCGAACAGATACGCAGTATTTT; cdr3_aa: CASSQGESAGRTDTQYF
v_call: TRBV25-1; clone_size: NA; d_call: NA; j_call: TRBJ1-5; cdr3_nt: TGTGCCAGCAGTGGGGCAGAAAAGGGCAATCAGCCCCAGCATTTT; cdr3_aa: CASSGAEKGNQPQHF
v_call: TRBV7-9; clone_size: NA; d_call: NA; j_call: TRBJ2-2; cdr3_nt: TGTGCCAGCAGCTCGAGATCCACTAGCCGGAGCACCGGGGAGCTGTTTTTT; cdr3_aa: CASSSRSTSRSTGELFF
v_call: TRBV2; clone_size: NA; d_call: NA; j_call: TRBJ1-6; cdr3_nt: TGTGCCAGCCAGGCAGGGGAGGGCTCACCCCTCCACTTT; cdr3_aa: CASQAGEGSPLHF
v_call: TRBV7-2; clone_size: few; d_call: TRBD2; j_call: TRBJ2-3; cdr3_nt: TGTGCCAGCAGCCCGCCGGGACTAGGCACAGATACGCAGTATTTT; cdr3_aa: CASSPPGLGTDTQYF
v_call: TRBV7-9; clone_size: NA; d_call: NA; j_call: TRBJ1-1; cdr3_nt: TGTGCCAGCAGCTTTTCACTCGCCACAGGGAGGACTGAAGCTTTCTTT; cdr3_aa: CASSFSLATGRTEAFF
v_call: TRBV7-2; clone_size: NA; d_call: NA; j_call: TRBJ2-1; cdr3_nt: TGTGCCAGCAGCTTAGGGCGCGTCGAGCAGTTCTTC; cdr3_aa: CASSLGRVEQFF
v_call: TRBV6-1; clone_size: NA; d_call: TRBD2; j_call: TRBJ2-3; cdr3_nt: TGTGCCAGCAGTGTCGGGAGGACTAGACGCACAGATACGCAGTATTTT; cdr3_aa: CASSVGRTRRTDTQYF
v_call: TRBV2; clone_size: few; d_call: NA; j_call: TRBJ2-1; cdr3_nt: TGTGCCAGCAGTTCGACAGGTTACAATGAGCAGTTCTTC; cdr3_aa: CASSSTGYNEQFF
v_call: TRBV4-1; clone_size: few; d_call: TRBD2; j_call: TRBJ2-3; cdr3_nt: TGCGCCAGCAGCCAAGACCCACTAGCGAATACGCAGTATTTT; cdr3_aa: CASSQDPLANTQYF
v_call: TRBV5-5; clone_size: NA; d_call: TRBD1; j_call: TRBJ2-4; cdr3_nt: TGTGCCAGCAGCCTTAAGCAGGGGGCTAACATTCAGTACTTC; cdr3_aa: CASSLKQGANIQYF
v_call: TRBV11-2; clone_size: NA; d_call: NA; j_call: TRBJ1-3; cdr3_nt: TGTGCCAGCAGCTATACTACACCTGGCCCCAGCTCTGGAAACACCATATATTTT; cdr3_aa: CASSYTTPGPSSGNTIYF
v_call: TRBV5-1; clone_size: few; d_call: NA; j_call: TRBJ2-3; cdr3_nt: TGCGCCAGCAGCCCCGGGAGTAAGTCGACAGATACGCAGTATTTT; cdr3_aa: CASSPGSKSTDTQYF
v_call: TRBV20-1; clone_size: few; d_call: TRBD2; j_call: TRBJ2-2; cdr3_nt: TGCAGTGCTAGGGCTAGCGGGGGGTCCGGGGAGCTGTTTTTT; cdr3_aa: CSARASGGSGELFF
v_call: TRBV4-3; clone_size: NA; d_call: NA; j_call: TRBJ1-4; cdr3_nt: TGCGCCAGCAGCCAAGATTCCCGAAGGATTAATGAAAAACTGTTTTTT; cdr3_aa: CASSQDSRRINEKLFF
v_call: TRBV15; clone_size: few; d_call: NA; j_call: TRBJ1-2; cdr3_nt: TGTGCCACCAGCAGAGCTCAAGACTATGGCTACACCTTC; cdr3_aa: CATSRAQDYGYTF
v_call: TRBV27; clone_size: NA; d_call: NA; j_call: TRBJ2-3; cdr3_nt: TGTGCCAGCAGCTGGGGCACAGGGCCAGATACGCAGTATTTT; cdr3_aa: CASSWGTGPDTQYF
v_call: TRBV11-3; clone_size: NA; d_call: TRBD1; j_call: TRBJ2-5; cdr3_nt: TGTGCCAGCAGCGCTACATTCCAGGGGGCGCGCGAGACCCAGTACTTC; cdr3_aa: CASSATFQGARETQYF
v_call: TRBV5-1; clone_size: NA; d_call: NA; j_call: TRBJ2-1; cdr3_nt: TGCGCCAGCAGCATCAGCGGCTCTAACTACAATGAGCAGTTCTTC; cdr3_aa: CASSISGSNYNEQFF
v_call: TRBV28; clone_size: NA; d_call: NA; j_call: TRBJ2-7; cdr3_nt: TGTGCCAGCAGTCCACAGGGAATCGCTTCCTACGAGCAGTACTTC; cdr3_aa: CASSPQGIASYEQYF
v_call: TRBV27; clone_size: few; d_call: NA; j_call: TRBJ1-1; cdr3_nt: TGTGCCAGCAGTTTCAGGGGTAGCACTGAAGCTTTCTTT; cdr3_aa: CASSFRGSTEAFF
v_call: TRBV29-1; clone_size: few; d_call: TRBD1; j_call: TRBJ1-3; cdr3_nt: TGCAGCGTTCCAGGGGGTTCAGGAAACACCATATATTTT; cdr3_aa: CSVPGGSGNTIYF
v_call: TRBV20-1; clone_size: once; d_call: TRBD2; j_call: TRBJ2-5; cdr3_nt: TGCAGTGCTAGAGATCCACGCCTAGCGGGGGGGCCCAGGGAAGAGACCCAGTACTTC; cdr3_aa: CSARDPRLAGGPREETQYF
v_call: TRBV7-7; clone_size: NA; d_call: NA; j_call: TRBJ2-1; cdr3_nt: TGTGCTAGCAGCTTATTCTTGGGCAATGAGCAGTTCTTC; cdr3_aa: CASSLFLGNEQFF
v_call: TRBV7-8; clone_size: few; d_call: NA; j_call: TRBJ2-1; cdr3_nt: TGTGCCAGCAGCTTAGGCCCTCGCAATGAGCAGTTCTTC; cdr3_aa: CASSLGPRNEQFF
v_call: TRBV20-1; clone_size: NA; d_call: NA; j_call: TRBJ2-3; cdr3_nt: TGCAGTGCTGGGATACGACGGACTCGCACAGATACGCAGTATTTT; cdr3_aa: CSAGIRRTRTDTQYF
v_call: TRBV20-1; clone_size: many; d_call: TRBD1; j_call: TRBJ2-5; cdr3_nt: TGCAGTGCTAGTGGGTTGGGACAGGGCTACCGGACCCAGTACTTC; cdr3_aa: CSASGLGQGYRTQYF
v_call: TRBV4-1; clone_size: NA; d_call: NA; j_call: TRBJ1-1; cdr3_nt: TGCGCCAGCAGCCAAGATCCTAGGGCGAAGGGGACTGAAGCTTTCTTT; cdr3_aa: CASSQDPRAKGTEAFF
v_call: TRBV6-5; clone_size: few; d_call: NA; j_call: TRBJ2-1; cdr3_nt: TGTGCCAGCAGTTACGGCGGTAGAGCCAATGAGCAGTTCTTC; cdr3_aa: CASSYGGRANEQFF
v_call: TRBV6-6; clone_size: NA; d_call: NA; j_call: TRBJ1-2; cdr3_nt: TGTGCCAGCCGCACATCCGGGGGGCATAAGTATGGCTACACCTTC; cdr3_aa: CASRTSGGHKYGYTF
v_call: TRBV4-2; clone_size: NA; d_call: TRBD1; j_call: TRBJ1-2; cdr3_nt: TGTGCCAGCAGCCAAGGCGGCTCCGGGACAGGGGGAAACCCCTATGGCTACACCTTC; cdr3_aa: CASSQGGSGTGGNPYGYTF
v_call: TRBV11-2; clone_size: NA; d_call: NA; j_call: TRBJ2-6; cdr3_nt: TGTGCCAGCAGCTCAACCGGGAAGGGTGCTGGGGCCAACGTCCTGACTTTC; cdr3_aa: CASSSTGKGAGANVLTF
v_call: TRBV2; clone_size: NA; d_call: TRBD1; j_call: TRBJ2-2; cdr3_nt: TGTGCCAGCCGACGAGAGGGACAGGGGGCGAGAAGCACCGGGGAGCTGTTTTTT; cdr3_aa: CASRREGQGARSTGELFF
v_call: TRBV15; clone_size: NA; d_call: NA; j_call: TRBJ1-2; cdr3_nt: TGTGCCACCAGCAGGACTGCCTGGGATGGCTACACCTTC; cdr3_aa: CATSRTAWDGYTF
v_call: TRBV20-1; clone_size: few; d_call: NA; j_call: TRBJ2-5; cdr3_nt: TGCAGTGCTAGGGCTACTTTTAGGGAGACCCAGTACTTC; cdr3_aa: CSARATFRETQYF
v_call: TRBV4-1; clone_size: NA; d_call: TRBD1; j_call: TRBJ2-2; cdr3_nt: TGCGCCAGCAGATCACCGGGACAGGGGGCGAACACCGGGGAGCTGTTTTTT; cdr3_aa: CASRSPGQGANTGELFF
v_call: TRBV20-1; clone_size: few; d_call: NA; j_call: TRBJ2-7; cdr3_nt: TGCAGTGCTAGCGAGTCCTACGAGCAGTACTTC; cdr3_aa: CSASESYEQYF
v_call: TRBV6-1; clone_size: NA; d_call: TRBD1; j_call: TRBJ2-3; cdr3_nt: TGTGCCAGCAGTGAAGTCGTGGTTCCAGGGGGCGGAGATACGCAGTATTTT; cdr3_aa: CASSEVVVPGGGDTQYF